These T cell receptor beta chains were read from a single sample in a study of CD4+ T cells in melanoma. Repertoires were generated with immunoSEQ multiplex PCR, while TCRdb's copy carries only in-frame clones and drops some. The data hold roughly 110,000 clones, with 92% observed a single time. Sequencing used peripheral blood. The source is a human donor with melanoma. CDR3s include the opening cysteine and the closing phenylalanine or tryptophan. The D gene is left open where the match is weak.

TRBV7-2,NA,CASSLSRAPYEQYF
TRBV28,NA,CASRTQEGSNQPQHF
TRBV27,TRBD2,CASSSWTSGDTYEQYF
TRBV7-2,NA,CASSPGPRNYGYTF
TRBV5-5,TRBD2,CASSLRDYNTGELFF
TRBV7-2,NA,CASSLDSNGYEQYF
TRBV5-4,TRBD1,CASSLETGPGNTEAFF
TRBV9,NA,CASSASTKETQYF
TRBV7-2,NA,CASSLSGWSSTDTQYF
TRBV5-1,TRBD2,CASSLGLAVIQETQYF
TRBV11-3,NA,CASSSRENEQFF
TRBV2,NA,CASSEGLPSTQYF
TRBV7-9,NA,CASSFPGVGNTIYF
TRBV5-1,TRBD2,CASSLGPSGGENEQFF
TRBV2,NA,CASSEVQHGTQYF
TRBV5-1,NA,CASSQGLNRVITYEQYF
TRBV11-2,NA,CASSLVLGDGYTF
TRBV5-1,NA,CASSFSEQYF
TRBV7-8,TRBD2,CASSWTSGDYEQYF
TRBV5-1,NA,CASSKGREPTEAFF
TRBV6-4,NA,CASSDPGGWRGTDTQYF
TRBV29-1,TRBD1,CSVARTGDYGYTF
TRBV4-1,NA,CASSHGATSLPGNTIYF
TRBV6-1,NA,CASSEVGRQETQYF
TRBV19,NA,CASSRPRGATDTQYF
TRBV10-3,NA,CAIGAGLSTDTQYF
TRBV9,NA,CASSVDGSSGNTIYF
TRBV14,TRBD1,CASSQGQGATNYGYTF
TRBV7-2,TRBD1,CASSVGTGIQTQYF
TRBV6-5,NA,CASIRDSSSYEQYF
TRBV19,NA,CASNIWARGQPQHF
TRBV11-3,TRBD2,CASSLAGTSGPGEQFF
TRBV6-1,TRBD1,CASSEQGFNQPQHF
TRBV6-4,TRBD1,CASRTGAGTGELFF
TRBV19,NA,CASSIDRSSYNEQFF
TRBV4-3,TRBD1,CASSHRASLTGETPYEQYF
TRBV28,NA,CASSLPTDTGQYF
TRBV5-1,NA,CASSLVPQGSAYEQYF
TRBV7-6,NA,CASSSRGNIQYF